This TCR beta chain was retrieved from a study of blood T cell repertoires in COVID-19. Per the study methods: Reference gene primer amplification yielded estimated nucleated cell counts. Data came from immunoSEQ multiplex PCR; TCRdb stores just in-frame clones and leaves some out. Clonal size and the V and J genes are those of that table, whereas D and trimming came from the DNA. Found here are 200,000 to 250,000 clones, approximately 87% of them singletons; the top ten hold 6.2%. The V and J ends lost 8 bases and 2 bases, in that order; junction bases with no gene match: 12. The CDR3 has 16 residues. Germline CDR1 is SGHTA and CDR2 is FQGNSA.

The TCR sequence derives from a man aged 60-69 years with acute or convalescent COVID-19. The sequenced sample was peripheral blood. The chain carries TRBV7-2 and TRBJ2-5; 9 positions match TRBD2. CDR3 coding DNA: TGTGCCAGCGGTACCCGACTAGCGGCTCATCAAGAGACCCAGTACTTC. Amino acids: CASGTRLAAHQETQYF.